This T cell receptor beta chain was sequenced in a study of blood T cell repertoires in COVID-19. Participant age was about 18 to 95 years, and participants resided in roughly 25 US areas. Participants reported their clinical history, and cohort assignment relied on those reports. Two negative PCRs, clearance, or symptom resolution were required of recovered Cohort 3 donors. In the original analysis: Cell counts per sample came from amplifying reference gene primers. Profiling relied on immunoSEQ multiplex PCR, and the TCRdb table lists in-frame clones only, not all of them. The V and J calls and clone size were taken over from that table, and D and trimming were inferred from the DNA. The sample yields 300,000 to 400,000 clones, roughly 84% seen once. The CDR3 runs 15 residues. Per the germline V gene, CDR1 is SGHAT and CDR2 is FQNNGV. V shed 3 bases and J 5 bases; nucleotides not matched to a gene: 5.

This receptor was obtained from a woman aged 25 to 45 who had recovered from COVID-19. The source material was PBMCs or T cells enriched from blood (not recorded which). The genes are TRBV11-2 and TRBJ2-3; TRBD2 aligns across 10 bases. The CDR3 sequence is CASSFSGGAGDTQYF. In nucleotides, the CDR3 is TGTGCCAGCAGCTTCAGCGGGGGGGCCGGAGATACGCAGTATTTT.